The 16 T cell receptor beta chains below were found in one sample sequenced in a study of patients and donors after allogeneic stem cell transplantation. A single record per CDR3 protein comes from TCRdb applying MiXCR to the RT-PCR reads. Of about 7,600 distinct CDR3 sequences in the sample, around a tenth are singletons; the top ten hold 52%. Material for sequencing was blood, either unsorted or a sorted T cell fraction (not recorded which). Receptor source: a human donor who was either an allogeneic HSCT recipient or a stem cell or donor lymphocyte infusion donor (not recorded which). It is not recorded whose cells these are; they may come from a transplant donor.

The chain combines TRBV20-1 with TRBJ2-7, with 7 bases fitting TRBD2. The ends lost 6 bases at V and 4 bases at J; junction bases unmatched: 9. This CDR3 contains 13 residues. Germline V gene lookup returns CDR1 DFQATT and CDR2 SNEGSKA (reference sequence). The CDR3 sequence is CSAFSGQEYEQYF. CDR3 nucleotide sequence: TGCAGTGCGTTTAGCGGGCAAGAATACGAGCAGTACTTC.

This clonotype is classed as medium-sized. The gene calls are TRBV7-2 and TRBJ1-2, with D possibly TRBD1 on 5 matching bases. The V and J ends lost 6 bases and 2 bases respectively, with 10 bases between them. The CDR3 has 13 residues. CDR1 SGHTA and CDR2 FQGNSA come from the germline V gene. CDR3 nucleotide sequence: TGTGCCAGCAGTCCTCAGGGAAACTATGGCTACACCTTC. Translated: CASSPQGNYGYTF.

Here the CDR3 DNA reads TGTGCCAGTACTTCACATAAAGTCGGCGATGAGCAGTTCTTC. Protein sequence: CASTSHKVGDEQFF. V gene TRBV19 combines with J gene TRBJ2-1; D uncertain. Germline CDR1 LNHDA, CDR2 SQIVND (reference sequence). The CDR3 contains 14 residues. The V and J ends lost 7 bases and 8 bases respectively, with 18 bases between them.

The genes are TRBV3-1 and TRBJ2-1; no clear D. Trimming pared 2 bases from V and 8 bases from J, leaving 19 bases between. The CDR3 length is 16 residues. Looked up from germline, CDR1 is LGHDT and CDR2 is YNNKEL (reference sequence). In DNA form, the CDR3 reads TGTGCCAGCAGCCAAATGCCGGGCCCGGGTGTATATGAGCAGTTCTTC. Protein product: CASSQMPGPGVYEQFF.

The chain links TRBV29-1 to TRBJ1-2, with D tentatively TRBD1 (5 bases). Germline loops: CDR1 SQVTM, CDR2 ANQGSEA. The CDR3 runs 12 residues. V shed 7 bases and J shed 2 bases, with 11 bases lying between them. The CDR3 spells CSAWDQNYGYTF. CDR3 nucleotides: TGCAGCGCTTGGGACCAGAACTATGGCTACACCTTC.

This clonotype rates as medium-sized. This sequence joins TRBV12-3 or TRBV12-4 and TRBJ1-2; no clear D. Trimming took 3 bases from V and 7 from J, leaving 12 bases between them. The CDR3 is made up of 13 amino acids. This chain's CDR3 is CASSFRQPTGYTF. CDR3 DNA: TGTGCCAGCAGTTTTCGCCAGCCGACTGGCTACACCTTC.

This clonotype came up many times. This chain uses TRBV10-1 with TRBJ1-1; D is perhaps TRBD1 (5 bases). Germline CDR1 reads WNHNN; CDR2 reads SYGVQD (reference sequence). Trimming left V 6 bases short and J 0 bases short, with 14 bases between. The CDR3 has 15 amino acids. In DNA form, the CDR3 reads TGCGCCAGCAGGAGGAGACAGAAGATGAACACTGAAGCTTTCTTT. It is translated as CASRRRQKMNTEAFF.

J is TRBJ2-1 and V is TRBV5-1; maybe TRBD1 (6 bases). CDR3 length equals 15 residues. Germline CDR1 SGHRS, CDR2 YFSETQ. Trimming stripped 1 base from V and 7 bases from J, with 15 bases between. The chain's CDR3 is CASSLLAQGGNEQFF. As DNA, the CDR3 is TGCGCCAGCAGCTTGTTAGCACAGGGCGGGAATGAGCAGTTCTTC.

This rearrangement joins TRBV30 to TRBJ1-2; perhaps TRBD1 as D (6 bases). The CDR3 is 13 residues long. Trimming pared 3 bases from V and 4 bases from J, leaving 12 bases between. Germline V gene lookup returns CDR1 GTSNPN and CDR2 SVGIG (reference sequence). CDR3 nucleotides: TGTGCCTGGAGAACAGGGAGTACCTATGGCTACACCTTC. It yields the protein CAWRTGSTYGYTF.

The rearrangement uses TRBV6-5 and TRBJ1-6, with unresolved D. Germline loops: CDR1 MNHEY, CDR2 SVGAGI. Trimming stripped 8 bases from V and 6 bases from J, with 11 bases between. The CDR3 covers 13 residues. CDR3 sequence (DNA): TGTGCCAGCCGGGAGAGGAGTAATTCACCCCTCCACTTT. Its translation is CASRERSNSPLHF.

This clonotype was counted only a few times. The CDR3 nucleotides are TGTGCCATCAGGCCGTTACAGGGAACAAGCACCGGGGAGCTGTTTTTT. Translated: CAIRPLQGTSTGELFF. V and J are TRBV10-3 and TRBJ2-2; TRBD1 might be the D (6 bases). Germline-derived CDR1 and CDR2 are ENHRY and SYGVKD. The CDR3 runs 16 residues. V was clipped by 6 bases and J by 4 bases, with 18 bases between them.

There are many counts of this clonotype. V and J are TRBV27 and TRBJ2-3; D is unclear. V gave up 6 bases and J gave up 6 bases, with 13 bases separating them. Germline values: CDR1 MNHEY, CDR2 SMNVEV (reference sequence). The CDR3 totals 13 residues. The CDR3 is CASSSPRYDTQYF. Here the CDR3 DNA reads TGTGCCAGCAGCTCGCCGAGATATGATACGCAGTATTTT.

A few counts support this clonotype. The chain uses TRBV6-2 or TRBV6-3 and TRBJ2-3; maybe TRBD2 (6 bases). This CDR3 has 13 residues. Germline V gene data show CDR1 as MNHEY and CDR2 as SVGEGT. Trimming stripped 8 bases from V and 1 base from J, with 10 bases between. This CDR3 reads CASSAGRTDTQYF. CDR3 bases: TGTGCCAGCTCGGCGGGGCGCACAGATACGCAGTATTTT.

This clonotype has a count of ten or more. The CDR3: CSPRDRGNEKLFF. In nucleotides, the CDR3 is TGCAGTCCCAGGGACAGGGGTAATGAAAAACTGTTTTTT. The chain is built from TRBV20-1 and TRBJ1-4; 10 bases map to TRBD1. CDR3 size: 13 residues. Germline CDR1 reads DFQATT; CDR2 reads SNEGSKA (reference sequence). J lost 4 bases, V lost 8 bases, and 4 bases had no gene match.

This clonotype appeared many times. The chain has TRBV20-1 and TRBJ1-1; weak D call: TRBD1 (5 bases). CDR3 length equals 15 residues. With 0 bases removed from V and 1 base from J, the gap between germline ends came to 12 bases. Per germline, CDR1 DFQATT and CDR2 SNEGSKA (reference sequence). CDR3 in amino acids: CSARDYSGGNTEAFF. CDR3 sequence (DNA): TGCAGTGCTAGAGACTACAGCGGGGGGAACACTGAAGCTTTCTTT.

This clonotype was seen at least ten times. DNA of the CDR3: TGTGCCACCAGCCGATCGGGGTCCGGAAACACCATATATTTT. Protein: CATSRSGSGNTIYF. The V gene is TRBV15, the J gene TRBJ1-3; the D is unclear. V dropped 5 bases and J dropped 4 bases, with 12 bases sitting between them. There are 14 residues in the CDR3. From germline, CDR1 is LNHNV and CDR2 YYDKDF (reference sequence).